This T cell receptor (beta chain) appears in the sequencing data of a study of OX40 agonist ivuxolimab in advanced cancers. For the study at large: Patients were given ivuxolimab, an antibody that agonizes OX40 (CD134). Cohort: approximately 79% men, mean age roughly 60, aged roughly 23 to 79.

This CDR3 contains 15 residues. The germline V gene encodes CDR1 MNHEY and CDR2 SVGAGI. The junction had 6 bases not matched to a gene; V was cut back by 6 bases and J by 5 bases. Assay used: immunoSEQ multiplex PCR; TCRdb lists only in-frame clones, some missing. The data show more than 75,000 clones, roughly 84% seen once. This sample comprised CD4+ or CD8+ T cells sorted from blood, obtained in a trial of the OX40 agonist ivuxolimab. This chain links TRBV6-5 with TRBJ2-5; 13 bases fit TRBD2. The clonotype comes from an adult with an advanced solid tumor such as melanoma, head and neck, liver or kidney cancer. The CDR3 bases are TGTGCCAGCAGCCTGACTAGCGGGGGGTGGGAGACCCAGTACTTC. It yields the protein CASSLTSGGWETQYF.